The text below deals with one T cell receptor (beta chain). No antigen is known for it. The CDR3 runs 16 residues. Trimming took 5 bases from V and 2 from J, leaving 16 bases between them. CDR1 is SEHNR and CDR2 is FQNEAQ in the germline V gene (reference sequence). Researchers amplified the TCR beta CDR3 regions from RNA transcripts. A first-round RT-PCR of the TCR CDR3 used the HTBI primer set. TCRdb re-analysed the multiplex PCR reads in MiXCR, keeping a single row per CDR3 protein. The table records around 660,000 distinct CDR3 sequences, about 45% of them present only once. The data derive from a study of T cells in Graves' hyperthyroidism and ophthalmopathy. Overall study results and limits: Stable hyperthyroidism and ophthalmopathy were separated using 13 V-J signatures. The blood repertoire included most of the expanded thyroid clonotypes above 0.001.

Orbital computed tomography and thyroid ultrasound, together with serum TRAb and thyroxine and clinical symptoms, were used for diagnoses. The genes are TRBV7-9 and TRBJ1-5; D possibly corresponds to TRBD1 (5 bases). The origin of this receptor is an adult man with Graves' disease, either hyperthyroidism or ophthalmopathy (not recorded which). The sequencing sample was made of peripheral blood or thyroid tissue (not recorded which). The CDR3 DNA reads TGTGCCAGCAGCCCCGGGGGGTTGCGGGGCAATCAGCCCCAGCATTTT. It translates to CASSPGGLRGNQPQHF.